Shown below are 2 T cell receptor beta chains from a single sample sequenced in a study of blood T cell repertoires in COVID-19. The protocol was immunoSEQ multiplex PCR, while the TCRdb copy is restricted to in-frame clones and leaves out a portion. The data contain under 200,000 clones, roughly 84% of them singletons. Sequenced material: peripheral blood. The receptors stem from a woman aged 80 or older with acute or convalescent COVID-19.

The V call is TRBV5-6, the J call TRBJ2-7; no reliable D call. The CDR3 has 12 amino acids. Germline lookup yields CDR1 SGHDT and CDR2 YYEEEE. Trimming shortened V by 0 bases and J by 2 bases, and 3 bases separated the two germline ends. CDR3 DNA sequence: TGTGCCAGCAGCTTGGACACCTACGAGCAGTACTTC. This gives the protein CASSLDTYEQYF.

For this clone: A read error may account for a junction end that differs from germline. This chain links TRBV28 with TRBJ1-2, with D hard to call. Germline V gives CDR1 MDHEN, CDR2 SYDVKM. The CDR3 consists of 12 residues. The CDR3 DNA is TGTGCCCTCGCTCGGGTTAACAATGGCTACACCTTC. Translating gives CALARVNNGYTF.